This T cell receptor beta chain was sequenced during a study of cytomegalovirus exposure and HLA in healthy donors. Each donor was healthy, and each was a bone marrow donor. This clone was recorded a few times. An end of the junction differs from the germline gene, which may be a read error. In the PCR, 60 Vbeta and 13 Jbeta primers were used. The assay was immunoSEQ multiplex PCR, and TCRdb's table has in-frame clones only and misses some. The table has about 100,000 clones, roughly 78% seen once. The sequencing sample was made of PBMCs. The TCR was taken from a woman between 40 and 50 years old in good health and CMV-seronegative.

The CDR3: CASSPGLDSHEQYF. As DNA, the CDR3 is TGCGCCAGCTCCCCGGGACTAGACTCCCACGAGCAGTACTTC. The genes are TRBV4-3 and TRBJ2-7; 8 nucleotides line up with TRBD2. The germline CDR1 and CDR2 sequences are LGHNA and YSLEER. The CDR3 loop spans 14 amino acids.